The next 10 T cell receptor beta chains were all read from a single sample in a study of T cells in Graves' hyperthyroidism and ophthalmopathy. RNA transcripts provided the source from which TCR beta CDR3 regions were amplified. First-round RT-PCR with HTBI primers amplified the TCR CDR3 region. Each CDR3 protein is one row after TCRdb ran MiXCR on the multiplex PCR reads. The table shows hundreds of thousands of distinct CDR3 sequences, with around 13% occurring only once. The sample consisted of blood. These receptors were taken from a woman in her twenties or thirties with Graves' hyperthyroidism.

This clonotype was detected a few times. The rearrangement uses TRBV6-1 and TRBJ2-5; 10 bases line up with TRBD1. The CDR3 is 15 amino acids. The V segment lost 5 bases and the J segment 7 bases; nucleotides outside the gene matches: 10. Germline loops: CDR1 MNHNS, CDR2 SASEGT. CDR3 sequence: CASSRRDRGERTQYF. The CDR3 DNA reads as TGTGCCAGCAGTCGCCGGGACAGGGGTGAACGGACCCAGTACTTC.

This clonotype has just a few counts. The chain has TRBV3-1 and TRBJ2-7; D might be TRBD2 (6 bases). The CDR3 totals 13 residues. V lost 3 bases to trimming and J lost 3 bases, with 9 bases between them. Germline CDR1 and CDR2: LGHDT and YNNKEL (reference sequence). The CDR3 here is CASSQVGSYEQYF. In DNA, the CDR3 is TGTGCCAGCAGCCAGGTCGGGAGCTACGAGCAGTACTTC.

The table lists this clonotype with a few counts. The J gene is TRBJ1-5, the V gene TRBV5-1; 8 bases agree with TRBD1. V shed 4 bases, J shed 2 bases, and the junction held 5 bases outside the gene matches. This CDR3 spans 15 amino acids. The germline V gene encodes CDR1 SGHRS and CDR2 YFSETQ. DNA of the CDR3: TGCGCCAGCAGCGCGACAGGGGTCGGCAATCAGCCCCAGCATTTT. As protein: CASSATGVGNQPQHF.

In this sample, this clonotype turned up many times. This chain uses TRBV6-2 or TRBV6-3 with TRBJ2-6; D gene unclear. The CDR3 extends over 13 amino acids. Germline CDR1 and CDR2: MNHEY and SVGEGT. Trimming removed 8 bases from V and 4 bases from J, with 9 bases in between. This chain's CDR3 is CASLFGGANVLTF. CDR3 DNA: TGTGCCAGCCTTTTTGGCGGGGCCAACGTCCTGACTTTC.

Comment on this clonotype: A read error may explain this, as a much larger clone is one base away. In DNA, the CDR3 is TGTGCCAGCAGCTTAGGGCTAGCGGACCAAATTCAGTTCTTC. This gives the protein CASSLGLADQIQFF. This chain uses TRBV11-2 with TRBJ2-4, with 7 bases that match TRBD2. The last part of the DNA fits TRBJ2-1 better; the J call may be wrong. CDR1 is SGHAT, CDR2 FQNNGV, per germline. The CDR3 is 14 residues long.

This clonotype was detected ten times or more. The chain employs TRBV6-1 and TRBJ2-4, with TRBD2 matching 8 bases. This CDR3 is built from 17 residues. J was trimmed by 8 bases and V by 4 bases; bases with no gene match: 16. Germline CDR1 is MNHNS and CDR2 is SASEGT. Here the CDR3 DNA reads TGTGCCAGCAGTGGACGGGGACTAGTTAAGAAAACTCACATTCAGTACTTC. It translates to CASSGRGLVKKTHIQYF.

About this clonotype itself: Relative to the germline gene, one junction end is altered; a read error may explain this. V and J are TRBV7-2 and TRBJ2-7, with 9 bases that match TRBD2. Germline values: CDR1 SGHTA, CDR2 FQGNSA. The CDR3 covers 16 residues. As DNA, the CDR3 is TGTGGCAGCAGCTTGGTTAGCGGGAGTAAGTCCTACGAGCAGTACTTC. Its translation is CGSSLVSGSKSYEQYF.

This clonotype was detected ten times or more. The chain employs TRBV7-8 and TRBJ2-5; TRBD1 agrees at 10 bases. J lost 5 bases, V lost 6 bases, and 6 bases had no gene match. Germline CDR1 is SGHVS and CDR2 is FQNEAQ. This CDR3 spans 14 amino acids. CDR3 in DNA: TGTGCCAGCAGTAGCCGGACAGGGGGGGAGACCCAGTACTTC. It encodes CASSSRTGGETQYF.

This clonotype was counted ten times or more. The chain carries TRBV27 and TRBJ1-1, with TRBD1 matching 7 bases. The CDR3 sequence is 14 residues long. V shed 5 bases and J 5 bases; nucleotides not matched to a gene: 8. Germline CDR1 MNHEY, CDR2 SMNVEV (reference sequence). The chain's CDR3 is CASSPTRGRTEAFF. The CDR3 nucleotides are TGTGCCAGCAGTCCCACCAGGGGGAGGACTGAAGCTTTCTTT.

This clonotype was picked up a small number of times. This rearrangement joins TRBV6-1 to TRBJ2-1, with D perhaps assigned TRBD1 or TRBD2 (5 bases each). Germline V lookup: CDR1 MNHNS, CDR2 SASEGT. The V and J ends lost 8 bases and 8 bases respectively, with 22 bases between them. CDR3 length: 15 residues. The CDR3 protein is CASAQPGTARDEQFF. In DNA, the CDR3 is TGTGCCAGCGCTCAACCCGGGACGGCACGCGATGAGCAGTTCTTC.